This T cell receptor (beta chain) derives from a study of blood T cells in healthy people across ages. A single count supports this clonotype. The antigen is undetermined. Through a sample-barcoded 5' primer and a J-beta primer mix, a second PCR was run for 7 to 11 cycles. TCRdb re-called the 5' RACE reads through MiXCR, storing one row per CDR3 protein. The sample holds approximately 850,000 distinct CDR3 sequences, over 45% seen once. General study findings and limits: Per-million-T-cell TCR beta diversity fell roughly linearly with age. When one million T cells were used, diversity estimates were thought to be underestimates.

CDR3 length: 14 residues. The germline V gene has CDR1 MDHEN and CDR2 SYDVKM. The V segment lost 10 bases and the J segment 8 bases; nucleotides outside the gene matches: 13. Sequencing was performed on blood. The rearrangement joins TRBV28 to TRBJ2-3; TRBD2 aligns across 9 bases. The origin of this receptor is a man aged 25 to 40 in good health. CDR3 sequence reads: CATISGTSFITQYF. CDR3 sequence (DNA): TGTGCCACCATTTCCGGGACTAGCTTTATTACGCAGTATTTT.